Listed below are T cell receptor beta chains from one sample, sequenced in a study of T cell responses to AZD1222 COVID-19 vaccine. Repertoires were generated with immunoSEQ multiplex PCR, while TCRdb's copy carries only in-frame clones and drops some. The table shows approximately 180,000 clones, with around 90% occurring only once. Sequencing used peripheral blood, obtained on day 0 of AZD1222 vaccination. The receptors come from an adult in good health. The CDR3 runs from the conserved cysteine through the conserved F or W. Each record gives: clone size, J gene, CDR3 length, D gene, V gene, CDR3 DNA, CDR3 protein. The D gene is left open where the match is weak. A clone size is listed for some rows: how often the clone was seen (once, few, many), or a class if it is expanded.

abundance: NA
j_gene: TRBJ2-3
len: 14
d_gene: NA
v_gene: TRBV24-1
CDR3nt: TGTGCCACCAGTGAGGCAGGAGTCACAGATACGCAGTATTTT
CDR3aa: CATSEAGVTDTQYF

abundance: NA
j_gene: TRBJ1-5
len: 14
d_gene: NA
v_gene: TRBV24-1
CDR3nt: TGTGCCACCAGTGAGGGATATAGCAATCAGCCCCAGCATTTT
CDR3aa: CATSEGYSNQPQHF

abundance: NA
j_gene: TRBJ1-4
len: 14
d_gene: TRBD1
v_gene: TRBV5-4
CDR3nt: TGTGCCAGCAGCTCCGACAGGGGGAATGAAAAACTGTTTTTT
CDR3aa: CASSSDRGNEKLFF

abundance: NA
j_gene: TRBJ2-1
len: 14
d_gene: TRBD2
v_gene: TRBV29-1
CDR3nt: TGCAGCGTTCAGGGACTAGCGGGAGTGGGTGAGCAGTTCTTC
CDR3aa: CSVQGLAGVGEQFF

abundance: NA
j_gene: TRBJ2-1
len: 15
d_gene: TRBD2
v_gene: TRBV18
CDR3nt: TGTGCCAGCTCTCTTAGCGGGAGTTTGGGGAATGAGCAGTTCTTC
CDR3aa: CASSLSGSLGNEQFF

abundance: once
j_gene: TRBJ2-2
len: 13
d_gene: NA
v_gene: TRBV5-4
CDR3nt: TGTGCCAGCAGCGTTGCGAACACCGGGGAGCTGTTTTTT
CDR3aa: CASSVANTGELFF

abundance: NA
j_gene: TRBJ2-7
len: 17
d_gene: NA
v_gene: TRBV6-1
CDR3nt: TGTGCCAGCAGTGAACCCGCCATTGAAACACCGAGCTACGAGCAGTACTTC
CDR3aa: CASSEPAIETPSYEQYF

abundance: NA
j_gene: TRBJ1-2
len: 14
d_gene: NA
v_gene: TRBV29-1
CDR3nt: TGCAGCGTTGAATTGGCGCAGGGGTCCTATGGCTACACCTTC
CDR3aa: CSVELAQGSYGYTF

abundance: NA
j_gene: TRBJ2-7
len: 13
d_gene: NA
v_gene: TRBV2
CDR3nt: TGTGCCAGCAGTGGCGCCGGGATGGGCGAGCAGTACTTC
CDR3aa: CASSGAGMGEQYF

abundance: NA
j_gene: TRBJ2-5
len: 17
d_gene: TRBD2
v_gene: TRBV5-4
CDR3nt: TGTGCCAGCAGCTTGGTTGGTAGCGGGAGGGCTTCCGAGACCCAGTACTTC
CDR3aa: CASSLVGSGRASETQYF

abundance: NA
j_gene: TRBJ1-2
len: 12
d_gene: NA
v_gene: TRBV19
CDR3nt: TGTGCCAGTAAGGAACAGGGAGGTGGCTACACCTTC
CDR3aa: CASKEQGGGYTF

abundance: NA
j_gene: TRBJ2-3
len: 13
d_gene: NA
v_gene: TRBV2
CDR3nt: TGTGCCAGCGGGGACCGGCGGACAGATACGCAGTATTTT
CDR3aa: CASGDRRTDTQYF

abundance: NA
j_gene: TRBJ1-1
len: 14
d_gene: NA
v_gene: TRBV2
CDR3nt: TGTGCCAGCAGTGAGGTTAGGAGGGGCGCTGAAGCTTTCTTT
CDR3aa: CASSEVRRGAEAFF

abundance: NA
j_gene: TRBJ1-2
len: 14
d_gene: TRBD1
v_gene: TRBV5-1
CDR3nt: TGCGCCAGCAGCGCCTCGGGACAGGGATATGGCTACACCTTC
CDR3aa: CASSASGQGYGYTF

abundance: NA
j_gene: TRBJ1-5
len: 15
d_gene: NA
v_gene: TRBV11-2
CDR3nt: TGTGCCAGCAGCTCCCACCGGGGGAGCAATCAGCCCCAGCATTTT
CDR3aa: CASSSHRGSNQPQHF

abundance: NA
j_gene: TRBJ1-2
len: 14
d_gene: NA
v_gene: TRBV6-1
CDR3nt: TGTGCCAGCAGTGACGGGTCTCGCCTACGTGGCTACACCTTC
CDR3aa: CASSDGSRLRGYTF

abundance: NA
j_gene: TRBJ1-4
len: 15
d_gene: NA
v_gene: TRBV6-5
CDR3nt: TGTGCCAGCAGAAAACAGGGCTCAACTAATGAAAAACTGTTTTTT
CDR3aa: CASRKQGSTNEKLFF

abundance: NA
j_gene: TRBJ2-1
len: 15
d_gene: NA
v_gene: TRBV5-4
CDR3nt: TGTGCCAGCAGCTTGTCCGGGGGCGCGATTAATGAGCAGTTCTTC
CDR3aa: CASSLSGGAINEQFF

abundance: NA
j_gene: TRBJ1-1
len: 17
d_gene: NA
v_gene: TRBV28
CDR3nt: TGTGCCAGCAGTTTGGAATGGGGGGCGAGGGTGAACACTGAAGCTTTCTTT
CDR3aa: CASSLEWGARVNTEAFF

abundance: NA
j_gene: TRBJ1-2
len: 13
d_gene: TRBD1
v_gene: TRBV18
CDR3nt: TGTGCCAGCTCACCCGAACAGGGGTATGGCTACACCTTC
CDR3aa: CASSPEQGYGYTF

abundance: NA
j_gene: TRBJ2-7
len: 14
d_gene: TRBD1
v_gene: TRBV10-3
CDR3nt: TGTGCCATCAGGATCGACAGGGGAGGTTGGGAGCAGTACTTC
CDR3aa: CAIRIDRGGWEQYF

abundance: NA
j_gene: TRBJ2-1
len: 14
d_gene: NA
v_gene: TRBV5-4
CDR3nt: TGTGCCAGCAGCTCCCCCGGACTTTCCAATGAGCAGTTCTTC
CDR3aa: CASSSPGLSNEQFF

abundance: NA
j_gene: TRBJ2-1
len: 16
d_gene: TRBD2
v_gene: TRBV5-4
CDR3nt: TGTGCCAGCAGCTTGTCGGGAAGCGGGAGTTACAATGAGCAGTTCTTC
CDR3aa: CASSLSGSGSYNEQFF

abundance: NA
j_gene: TRBJ1-1
len: 13
d_gene: NA
v_gene: TRBV29-1
CDR3nt: TGCAGCGTTGACAGGGGTTCGGTCACTGAAGCTTTCTTT
CDR3aa: CSVDRGSVTEAFF

abundance: few
j_gene: TRBJ1-2
len: 15
d_gene: TRBD1
v_gene: TRBV7-9
CDR3nt: TGTGCCAGCAGCGAGACAGGGCAGACTTTATATGGCTACACCTTC
CDR3aa: CASSETGQTLYGYTF

abundance: NA
j_gene: TRBJ1-5
len: 16
d_gene: NA
v_gene: TRBV20-1
CDR3nt: TGCAGTGCTAGTTTGGCCGGGGGCTGGGGCAATCAGCCCCAGCATTTT
CDR3aa: CSASLAGGWGNQPQHF

abundance: NA
j_gene: TRBJ1-5
len: 14
d_gene: NA
v_gene: TRBV18
CDR3nt: TGTGCCAGCTCAAACGAGGGGCTGAATCAGCCCCAGCATTTT
CDR3aa: CASSNEGLNQPQHF

abundance: NA
j_gene: TRBJ1-2
len: 15
d_gene: NA
v_gene: TRBV18
CDR3nt: TGTGCCAGCTCACCACCACCAGGAGGGTCCTATGGCTACACCTTC
CDR3aa: CASSPPPGGSYGYTF

abundance: NA
j_gene: TRBJ1-1
len: 13
d_gene: NA
v_gene: TRBV11-2
CDR3nt: TGTGCCAGCAGACAAAAGGGGGGGACTGAAGCTTTCTTT
CDR3aa: CASRQKGGTEAFF

abundance: NA
j_gene: TRBJ2-2
len: 13
d_gene: NA
v_gene: TRBV14
CDR3nt: TGTGCCAGCAGCCAGGTGGGGCCCGGGGAGCTGTTTTTT
CDR3aa: CASSQVGPGELFF

abundance: NA
j_gene: TRBJ1-3
len: 17
d_gene: TRBD1
v_gene: TRBV10-3
CDR3nt: TGTGCCATCAGTGAGTCGACAAGGACAGGGACTGGAAACACCATATATTTT
CDR3aa: CAISESTRTGTGNTIYF

abundance: NA
j_gene: TRBJ1-1
len: 13
d_gene: NA
v_gene: TRBV19
CDR3nt: TGTGCCAGTAGGACAGGCCCATTTACTGAAGCTTTCTTT
CDR3aa: CASRTGPFTEAFF

abundance: once
j_gene: TRBJ2-7
len: 13
d_gene: TRBD1
v_gene: TRBV11-2
CDR3nt: TGTGCCAGCAGCTTAGATGGTCGGGACAGGGCCTACTTC
CDR3aa: CASSLDGRDRAYF